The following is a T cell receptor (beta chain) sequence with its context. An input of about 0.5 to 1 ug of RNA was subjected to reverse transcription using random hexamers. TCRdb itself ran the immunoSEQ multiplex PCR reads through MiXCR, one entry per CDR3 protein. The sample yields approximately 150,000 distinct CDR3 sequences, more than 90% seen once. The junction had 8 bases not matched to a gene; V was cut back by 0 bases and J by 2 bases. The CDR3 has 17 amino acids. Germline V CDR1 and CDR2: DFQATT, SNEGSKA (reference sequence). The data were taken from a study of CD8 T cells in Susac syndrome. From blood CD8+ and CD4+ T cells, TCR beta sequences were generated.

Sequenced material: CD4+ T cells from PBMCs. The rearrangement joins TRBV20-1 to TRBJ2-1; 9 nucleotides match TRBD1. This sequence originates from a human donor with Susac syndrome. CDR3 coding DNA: TGCAGTGCTAGAGATTCTACCGGGACAGGGACCTACAATGAGCAGTTCTTC. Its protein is CSARDSTGTGTYNEQFF.